Listed below are T cell receptor beta chains from one sample, sequenced in a study of shared clonotypes between healthy human individuals. Libraries were prepared by immunoSEQ multiplex PCR; TCRdb keeps only in-frame clonotypes and omits some of them. This table holds around 750,000 clones, around two thirds found once. Sequencing was carried out using memory CD4+ T cells sorted from blood. The receptors come from a woman in her thirties in good health. CDR3s include the opening cysteine and the closing phenylalanine or tryptophan. D genes are given only for firm matches. Only some rows state a clone size, as once, few, many or a class for expanded clones.

J: TRBJ2-7
size: -
D: -
V: TRBV12-1
CDR3: CASSFVGAGSSYEQYF
DNA: -

J: TRBJ1-2
size: -
D: TRBD1
V: TRBV19
CDR3: CASEPQGANYGYTF
DNA: TGTGCCAGTGAGCCCCAGGGGGCTAACTATGGCTACACCTTC

J: TRBJ2-1
size: -
D: -
V: TRBV5-1
CDR3: CASSSSLGVEGVFF
DNA: TGCGCCAGCAGCTCGTCGTTAGGCGTTGAGGGTGTGTTCTTC

J: TRBJ1-4
size: -
D: -
V: TRBV5-4
CDR3: CASSFRGEKLFF
DNA: TGTGCCAGCAGCTTCCGGGGGGAAAAACTGTTTTTT

J: TRBJ2-1
size: -
D: TRBD1
V: TRBV19
CDR3: CASSMLKGANEQFF
DNA: TGTGCCAGTAGTATGTTAAAGGGGGCGAATGAGCAGTTCTTC

J: TRBJ2-7
size: -
D: -
V: TRBV4-1
CDR3: CASKSGTSSYEQYF
DNA: TGCGCCAGCAAATCAGGGACCAGCTCCTACGAGCAGTACTTC

J: TRBJ2-7
size: -
D: -
V: TRBV7-9
CDR3: CASSRGASEQYF
DNA: TGTGCCAGCAGCCGCGGTGCTAGCGAGCAGTACTTC

J: TRBJ2-5
size: -
D: TRBD1
V: TRBV4-1
CDR3: CASSLGQAETQYF
DNA: TGCGCCAGCAGCCTTGGACAGGCAGAGACCCAGTACTTC

J: TRBJ1-1
size: -
D: -
V: TRBV9
CDR3: CASSDPVGGVNTEAFF
DNA: TGTGCCAGCAGTGACCCCGTCGGGGGGGTGAACACTGAAGCTTTCTTT

J: TRBJ2-2
size: -
D: -
V: TRBV5-4
CDR3: CASSRGKDYPYTGELFF
DNA: TGTGCCAGCAGCCGAGGAAAGGACTACCCTTACACCGGGGAGCTGTTTTTT

J: TRBJ2-2
size: -
D: TRBD1
V: TRBV10-2
CDR3: CASRRQGTTGELFF
DNA: TGCGCCAGCAGGCGACAGGGGACGACCGGGGAGCTGTTTTTT

J: TRBJ2-7
size: -
D: -
V: TRBV6-1
CDR3: CASSELPGEESYEQYF
DNA: TGTGCCAGCAGTGAACTACCAGGGGAGGAGTCCTACGAGCAGTACTTC

J: TRBJ1-2
size: once
D: -
V: TRBV28
CDR3: CASSEQGRGYTF
DNA: TGTGCCAGCAGCGAGCAAGGAAGGGGCTACACCTTC

J: TRBJ2-1
size: -
D: -
V: TRBV28
CDR3: CASRTSGQAYNEQFF
DNA: TGTGCCAGCAGAACCTCAGGTCAGGCCTACAATGAGCAGTTCTTC

J: TRBJ2-5
size: -
D: TRBD2
V: TRBV5-1
CDR3: CASSFGTSSPYQETQYF
DNA: TGCGCCAGCAGCTTCGGGACTAGTTCCCCGTACCAAGAGACCCAGTACTTC

J: TRBJ2-2
size: -
D: -
V: TRBV6-6
CDR3: CASSYSFRGELFF
DNA: TGTGCCAGCAGTTACTCGTTCCGCGGGGAGCTGTTTTTT

J: TRBJ1-2
size: -
D: TRBD1
V: TRBV19
CDR3: CASSQNRGEGYTF
DNA: TGTGCCAGTAGCCAGAACAGGGGCGAAGGCTACACCTTC

J: TRBJ1-1
size: -
D: -
V: TRBV7-6
CDR3: CASSLLNQGNTEAFF
DNA: TGTGCCAGCAGCTTACTAAATCAGGGGAACACTGAAGCTTTCTTT

J: TRBJ2-5
size: many
D: -
V: TRBV2
CDR3: CASSEAQGALGYF
DNA: TGTGCCAGCAGTGAAGCGCAAGGGGCCCTAGGCTACTTC

J: TRBJ1-2
size: -
D: TRBD1
V: TRBV5-1
CDR3: CASSKGQVTNYGYTF
DNA: TGCGCCAGCAGCAAGGGACAGGTCACTAACTATGGCTACACCTTC

J: TRBJ1-2
size: -
D: -
V: TRBV18
CDR3: CASSPAGQQGVVYGYTF
DNA: TGTGCCAGCTCACCGGCGGGCCAACAGGGAGTAGTTTATGGCTACACCTTC

J: TRBJ1-1
size: -
D: TRBD1
V: TRBV28
CDR3: CASRGGTGAAEAFF
DNA: TGTGCCAGCAGAGGGGGGACAGGGGCCGCTGAAGCTTTCTTT

J: TRBJ1-1
size: -
D: -
V: TRBV6-5
CDR3: CASSSGQVPTEAFF
DNA: TGTGCCAGCAGTTCCGGGCAGGTTCCCACTGAAGCTTTCTTT

J: TRBJ1-2
size: -
D: -
V: TRBV7-2
CDR3: CASNPRQGPYGYTF
DNA: TGTGCCAGCAACCCGCGGCAGGGGCCCTATGGCTACACCTTC

J: TRBJ1-1
size: -
D: -
V: TRBV5-1
CDR3: CASSPGRSLDTEAFF
DNA: TGCGCCAGCAGCCCTGGGAGGAGTCTAGACACTGAAGCTTTCTTT

J: TRBJ2-1
size: -
D: -
V: TRBV5-1
CDR3: CASSSRGGMSDEQFF
DNA: TGCGCCAGCAGCTCCCGGGGCGGGATGTCAGATGAGCAGTTCTTC

J: TRBJ1-1
size: -
D: -
V: TRBV18
CDR3: CASSPGTGRTEAFF
DNA: TGTGCCAGCTCACCAGGTACAGGGCGGACTGAAGCTTTCTTT

J: TRBJ2-1
size: once
D: TRBD2
V: TRBV2
CDR3: CASSLAGGLGNEQFF
DNA: TGTGCCAGCAGTCTAGCGGGAGGGCTTGGTAATGAGCAGTTCTTC